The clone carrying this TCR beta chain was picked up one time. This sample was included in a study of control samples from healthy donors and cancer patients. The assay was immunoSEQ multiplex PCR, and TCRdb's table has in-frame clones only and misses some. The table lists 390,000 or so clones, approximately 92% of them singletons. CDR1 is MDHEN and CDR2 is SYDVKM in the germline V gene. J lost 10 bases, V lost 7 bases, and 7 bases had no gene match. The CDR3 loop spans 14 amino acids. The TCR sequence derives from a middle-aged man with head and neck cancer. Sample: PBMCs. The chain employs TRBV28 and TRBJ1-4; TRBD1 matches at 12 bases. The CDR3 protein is CASTRGQGARKLFF. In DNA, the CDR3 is TGTGCCAGCACGCGGGGACAGGGGGCTCGAAAACTGTTTTTT.